Each of the 6 T cell receptor beta chains below was sequenced from the same sample in a study of CD8 T cells in ankylosing spondylitis. Study-wide points: Fewer than 10 highly homologous variants made up a TCR beta motif that seemed to typify ankylosing spondylitis blood.

Each CDR3 protein gets one entry after TCRdb re-called the 5' RACE reads with MiXCR. The sample lists 220,000 or so distinct CDR3 sequences, around 16% occurring once. Their antigens remain unidentified. The sequenced sample was blood, either unsorted or a sorted T cell fraction (not recorded which). The receptors shown here come from a male donor with ankylosing spondylitis.

The chain recombines TRBV12-3 or TRBV12-4 with TRBJ1-2; D is undetermined. Trimming pared 1 base from V and 8 bases from J, leaving 11 bases between. The CDR3 spans 13 residues. In DNA form, the CDR3 reads TGTGCCAGCAGTTTAGGGTCGAGGGAAGGCTACACCTTC. It specifies CASSLGSREGYTF.

This clonotype appeared a few times. The chain uses TRBV2 and TRBJ2-7, with D possibly matching TRBD2 (5 bases). V was cut by 7 bases and J by 4 bases, with 11 bases left in between. The CDR3 spans 12 residues. Germline CDR1 reads SNHLY; CDR2 reads FYNNEI. The CDR3 sequence: CASTGLFYEQYF. The CDR3 bases are TGTGCCAGCACGGGGTTGTTTTACGAGCAGTACTTC.

With respect to this clonotype: A single base separates this from a much larger clone, so it may be a read error. Here the CDR3 omits its conserved ending phenylalanine or tryptophan, so a read error is the likely source. V gene TRBV5-1 combines with J gene TRBJ1-2; D uncertain. Per the germline V gene, CDR1 is SGHRS and CDR2 is YFSETQ. Trimming took 1 base from V and 8 from J, leaving 18 bases between them. This CDR3 has 15 residues. The CDR3 bases are TGCGCCAGCAGCTTGTTGCCCTCGGATCCGGACGGCTACACCTCC. Amino acids: CASSLLPSDPDGYTS.

This clonotype was counted a few times. CDR3 amino acids: CASKISGGNNEQFF. For the CDR3, the DNA is TGTGCCAGCAAGATCAGCGGGGGAAACAATGAGCAGTTCTTC. This chain joins TRBV7-9 and TRBJ2-1; 8 nucleotides agree with TRBD2. Germline V lookup: CDR1 SEHNR, CDR2 FQNEAQ (reference sequence). With 7 bases clipped from V and 5 bases from J, the junction kept 7 bases outside the gene matches. The CDR3 contains 14 residues.

The table lists this clonotype with a few counts. The junction departs from germline at one end; a sequencing error may be responsible. The chain carries TRBV7-3 and TRBJ2-1; D possibly corresponds to TRBD1 (6 bases). The CDR3 loop spans 14 amino acids. Germline lookup yields CDR1 SGHTA and CDR2 FQGTGA. The CDR3 loop reads CASSLTVGDNEQFF. CDR3 DNA sequence: TGTGCCAGCAGCTTAACGGTCGGGGACAACGAGCAGTTCTTC.

This clonotype has a handful of counts. The gene calls are TRBV29-1 and TRBJ1-1; D perhaps matches TRBD1 (5 bases). Trimming left V 5 bases short and J 1 base short, with 20 bases between. The length of the CDR3 is 16 residues. Germline-derived CDR1 and CDR2 are SQVTM and ANQGSEA. CDR3 in amino acids: CSVLGSARGTNTEAFF. The CDR3 DNA is TGCAGCGTTTTAGGATCCGCGCGAGGGACGAACACTGAAGCTTTCTTT.